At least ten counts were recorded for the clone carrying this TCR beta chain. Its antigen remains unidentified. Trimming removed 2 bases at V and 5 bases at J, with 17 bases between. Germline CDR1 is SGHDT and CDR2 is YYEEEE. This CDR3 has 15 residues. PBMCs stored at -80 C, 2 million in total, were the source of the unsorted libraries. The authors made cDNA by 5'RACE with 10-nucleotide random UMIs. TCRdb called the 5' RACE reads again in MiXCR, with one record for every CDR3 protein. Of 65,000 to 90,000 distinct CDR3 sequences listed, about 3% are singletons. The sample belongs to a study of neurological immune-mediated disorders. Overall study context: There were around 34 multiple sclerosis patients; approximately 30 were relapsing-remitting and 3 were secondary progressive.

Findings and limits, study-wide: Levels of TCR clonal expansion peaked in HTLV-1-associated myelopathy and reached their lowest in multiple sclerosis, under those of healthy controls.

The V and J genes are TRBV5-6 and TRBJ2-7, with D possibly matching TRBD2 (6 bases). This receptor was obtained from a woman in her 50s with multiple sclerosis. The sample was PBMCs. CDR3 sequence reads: CASSFIGSWLDEQYF. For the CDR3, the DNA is TGTGCCAGCAGCTTCATCGGGAGTTGGTTAGACGAGCAGTACTTC.